The rows below give T cell receptor beta chains drawn from one sample of a study of T cells in Graves' hyperthyroidism and ophthalmopathy. One entry per CDR3 protein, called by TCRdb with MiXCR from the multiplex PCR reads. The sample includes 650,000 to 750,000 distinct CDR3 sequences, around 15% of them seen just once. The sample consisted of blood. These receptors originate from a woman between 18 and 29 years old with Graves' hyperthyroidism. Each CDR3 is given with its conserved first and last residue. Fields, in order: clone size, V gene, D gene, J gene, CDR3 length, CDR3 protein, CDR3 DNA. D genes are given only for firm matches. A row's size may be missing; if present it is once, few, many or a size class.

many,TRBV7-9,NA,TRBJ2-7,14,CASSLTGLYYEQYF,TGTGCCAGCAGCTTAACCGGACTGTACTACGAGCAGTACTTC
many,TRBV12-3/TRBV12-4,NA,TRBJ1-2,14,CASSLWTDRYGYTF,TGTGCCAGCAGTCTCTGGACAGACCGCTATGGCTACACCTTC
NA,TRBV20-1,NA,TRBJ2-4,15,CSARAGTWSQNIQYF,TGCAGTGCTAGGGCCGGGACATGGTCCCAAAACATTCAGTACTTC
many,TRBV18,TRBD1,TRBJ2-3,15,CASSPRGQRGDTQYF,TGTGCCAGCTCACCCCGGGGACAGAGAGGGGATACGCAGTATTTT
few,TRBV30,NA,TRBJ2-6,14,CAWRSLPGANVLTF,TGTGCCTGGAGAAGCCTCCCTGGGGCCAACGTCCTGACTTTC
few,TRBV12-3/TRBV12-4,NA,TRBJ2-7,17,CASSLFSWDRYSYEQYF,TGTGCCAGCAGTTTGTTTTCTTGGGACCGTTACTCCTACGAGCAGTACTTC
NA,TRBV9,NA,TRBJ2-7,14,CASSPHSTDYEQYF,TGTGCCAGCAGCCCCCACAGCACGGATTACGAGCAGTACTTC
NA,TRBV5-1,NA,TRBJ2-3,15,CASSSAGARVDTQYF,TGCGCCAGCAGCTCGGCCGGGGCCCGGGTGGATACGCAGTATTTT
few,TRBV7-2,TRBD1,TRBJ2-7,13,CASKTGGSLEQYF,TGTGCCAGTAAGACAGGGGGATCCCTCGAGCAGTACTTC
NA,TRBV7-9,NA,TRBJ2-7,14,CASSSFSRQTEQYF,TGTGCCAGCAGCTCCTTCTCTAGACAGACCGAGCAGTACTTC
many,TRBV2,TRBD2,TRBJ2-5,18,CASSELAGEELRRETQYF,TGTGCCAGCAGTGAACTAGCGGGAGAAGAACTACGGAGGGAGACCCAGTACTTC
few,TRBV19,TRBD1,TRBJ2-7,15,CASSIWDSGAYEQYF,TGTGCCAGTAGTATTTGGGACAGCGGAGCCTACGAGCAGTACTTC
few,TRBV2,TRBD1,TRBJ1-2,12,CAIRQGGGGYTF,TGTGCCATCCGACAGGGGGGAGGTGGCTACACCTTC
few,TRBV6-5,TRBD1,TRBJ2-7,16,CASSYANSGTGYEQYF,TGTGCCAGCAGTTACGCGAACTCCGGGACAGGGTACGAGCAGTACTTC
few,TRBV2,TRBD2,TRBJ2-2,17,CASSRTSGRYDTGGLFF,TGTGCCAGCAGCCGGACTAGCGGGAGATACGACACCGGGGGGCTGTTTTTT
NA,TRBV6-1,TRBD2,TRBJ2-5,14,CASLERGVEETQYF,TGTGCCAGCTTAGAGCGGGGGGTCGAAGAGACCCAGTACTTC
NA,TRBV12-3/TRBV12-4,NA,TRBJ2-5,14,CASSPRATQETQYF,TGTGCCAGCAGTCCCCGGGCTACTCAAGAGACCCAGTACTTC
NA,TRBV4-1,NA,TRBJ2-7,13,CASSQVITYEQYF,TGCGCCAGCAGCCAAGTGATCACGTACGAGCAGTACTTC
many,TRBV7-9,TRBD1,TRBJ2-1,16,CASSGNRGESYNEQFF,TGTGCCAGCAGCGGCAACAGGGGCGAGTCCTACAATGAGCAGTTCTTC
many,TRBV15,NA,TRBJ1-1,14,CATSRRGFDTEAFF,TGTGCCACCAGCAGACGGGGTTTCGACACTGAAGCTTTCTTT
NA,TRBV30,TRBD1,TRBJ2-7,15,CAWMSLRQGPPEQYF,TGTGCCTGGATGTCCCTCAGACAGGGGCCCCCGGAGCAGTACTTC
many,TRBV2,NA,TRBJ1-1,15,CASSDYGYLNTEAFF,TGTGCCAGCAGTGACTACGGGTATCTAAACACTGAAGCTTTCTTT
NA,TRBV18,TRBD2,TRBJ2-1,18,CASSQATSGGAYYNEQFF,TGTGCCAGCTCGCAGGCGACTAGCGGGGGGGCCTATTACAATGAGCAGTTCTTC
NA,TRBV9,NA,TRBJ2-7,14,CASSVNGRGNEQYF,TGTGCCAGCAGCGTGAACGGGAGAGGGAACGAGCAGTACTTC
few,TRBV6-1,NA,TRBJ1-2,14,CAAFTGHSVYGYTF,TGTGCCGCCTTCACGGGACATTCCGTTTATGGCTACACCTTC
many,TRBV20-1,TRBD2,TRBJ2-7,13,CSARVGREAGQYF,TGCAGTGCTAGAGTAGGGCGGGAGGCCGGGCAGTACTTC
many,TRBV2,TRBD2,TRBJ2-5,16,CASIFMLNSGGETQYF,TGTGCCAGCATTTTTATGTTGAATAGCGGGGGAGAGACCCAGTACTTC
many,TRBV2,TRBD1,TRBJ1-2,14,CASSPSRTGGGYTF,TGTGCCAGCAGTCCATCACGGACAGGGGGCGGCTACACCTTC
many,TRBV30,NA,TRBJ2-7,15,CAWHPDRGRINEQYF,TGTGCCTGGCACCCTGATCGTGGAAGAATCAACGAGCAGTACTTC
NA,TRBV27,TRBD2,TRBJ2-7,15,CASSLNLAGAYEQYF,TGTGCCAGCAGTTTAAATTTGGCGGGGGCCTACGAGCAGTACTTC
many,TRBV20-1,TRBD2,TRBJ2-5,14,CSVSGGWYQETQYF,TGCAGTGTTTCGGGAGGGTGGTACCAAGAGACCCAGTACTTC
many,TRBV12-3/TRBV12-4,NA,TRBJ1-2,13,CASSLRPQVGYTF,TGTGCCAGCAGTTTACGGCCCCAGGTCGGCTACACCTTC
many,TRBV7-2,NA,TRBJ2-5,14,CASSLAVRGTTQYF,TGTGCCAGCAGCTTAGCGGTCCGGGGTACGACCCAGTACTTC
many,TRBV7-2,TRBD2,TRBJ2-1,17,CASSLYRTSGSQNEQFF,TGTGCCAGCAGCCTATACCGGACTAGCGGGAGTCAGAATGAGCAGTTCTTC
NA,TRBV30,NA,TRBJ2-1,13,CAWSRQGCNEQFF,TGTGCCTGGAGTCGCCAGGGTTGCAATGAGCAGTTCTTC
NA,TRBV12-3/TRBV12-4,NA,TRBJ2-4,17,CASSFQGWGLAKNIQYF,TGTGCCAGCAGTTTTCAGGGTTGGGGGCTAGCCAAAAACATTCAGTACTTC
NA,TRBV5-5,NA,TRBJ2-7,16,CASSWNSGWGSYEQYF,TGTGCCAGCAGCTGGAATTCAGGGTGGGGGAGCTACGAGCAGTACTTC
many,TRBV18,NA,TRBJ1-1,13,CASSQQENTEAFF,TGTGCCAGCTCACAACAGGAGAACACTGAAGCTTTCTTT
few,TRBV29-1,TRBD2,TRBJ2-7,12,CSVLSGSYEQYF,TGCAGCGTTTTGAGCGGGAGCTACGAGCAGTACTTC
few,TRBV7-8,NA,TRBJ2-3,14,CASSLAANTDTQYF,TGTGCCAGCAGCTTAGCCGCTAACACAGATACGCAGTATTTT
many,TRBV30,NA,TRBJ1-2,14,CAWSVVGTRNGYTF,TGTGCCTGGAGCGTGGTAGGGACCCGAAATGGCTACACCTTC
few,TRBV12-3/TRBV12-4,TRBD2,TRBJ2-1,13,CASSFVAGGEQFF,TGTGCCAGCAGTTTCGTAGCGGGAGGGGAGCAGTTCTTC
many,TRBV12-3/TRBV12-4,NA,TRBJ1-1,11,CASSLGGSAFF,TGTGCCAGCAGTTTAGGGGGGTCAGCTTTCTTT
many,TRBV28,NA,TRBJ1-5,15,CASSLLRQVIQPQHF,TGTGCCAGCAGTTTATTGAGGCAGGTCATTCAGCCCCAGCATTTT
many,TRBV12-3/TRBV12-4,TRBD2,TRBJ2-3,14,CASSLTSVTDTQYF,TGTGCCAGCAGTTTGACTAGCGTCACAGATACGCAGTATTTT